A selection of T cell receptor beta chains follows, all from one sample in a study of OX40 agonist ivuxolimab in advanced cancers. Sequenced by immunoSEQ multiplex PCR; TCRdb stores in-frame clones only, minus some. The repertoire holds about 77,000 clones, with just under 90% as singletons. The sequenced sample was CD4+ or CD8+ T cells sorted from blood, obtained in a trial of the OX40 agonist ivuxolimab. Receptors originate from an adult with an advanced solid tumor such as melanoma, head and neck, liver or kidney cancer. The CDR3 runs from the conserved cysteine through the conserved F or W. D genes are given only for firm matches. Clone size, where shown, is once, few, many, or a class for clones that have expanded.

abundance: few
j_gene: TRBJ1-1
d_gene: NA
v_gene: TRBV30
CDR3aa: CAWSVLRAFF
CDR3nt: TGTGCCTGGAGTGTACTAAGGGCTTTCTTT

abundance: NA
j_gene: TRBJ1-3
d_gene: TRBD1
v_gene: TRBV2
CDR3aa: CASSSGQRNTIYF
CDR3nt: TGTGCCAGCAGTTCGGGACAGCGAAACACCATATATTTT

abundance: few
j_gene: TRBJ1-2
d_gene: TRBD1
v_gene: TRBV28
CDR3aa: CATGTGVNGYTF
CDR3nt: TGTGCCACCGGGACAGGGGTGAATGGCTACACCTTC

abundance: NA
j_gene: TRBJ1-1
d_gene: TRBD1
v_gene: TRBV5-1
CDR3aa: CASSLVDRGLYTEAFF
CDR3nt: TGCGCCAGCAGCTTGGTGGACAGGGGGTTGTACACTGAAGCTTTCTTT

abundance: NA
j_gene: TRBJ2-1
d_gene: NA
v_gene: TRBV13
CDR3aa: CASRQAASSYNEQFF
CDR3nt: TGTGCCAGCAGACAAGCGGCCTCCTCCTACAATGAGCAGTTCTTC

abundance: NA
j_gene: TRBJ2-2
d_gene: NA
v_gene: TRBV6-1
CDR3aa: CASSGFFRTGELFF
CDR3nt: TGTGCCAGCAGTGGTTTCTTCCGAACCGGGGAGCTGTTTTTT

abundance: NA
j_gene: TRBJ2-6
d_gene: NA
v_gene: TRBV28
CDR3aa: CASLRGLGRSGANVLTF
CDR3nt: TGTGCCAGTCTGAGGGGCCTGGGGCGGTCTGGGGCCAACGTCCTGACTTTC

abundance: NA
j_gene: TRBJ2-7
d_gene: TRBD1
v_gene: TRBV19
CDR3aa: CASSDRGDEQYF
CDR3nt: TGTGCCAGTAGTGACAGGGGGGACGAGCAGTACTTC

abundance: NA
j_gene: TRBJ1-1
d_gene: NA
v_gene: TRBV30
CDR3aa: CAFNDRLEAFF
CDR3nt: TGTGCCTTTAACGACAGGTTGGAAGCTTTCTTT

abundance: once
j_gene: TRBJ2-5
d_gene: NA
v_gene: TRBV7-2
CDR3aa: CASSLTPDSQETQYF
CDR3nt: TGTGCCAGCAGCTTAACCCCGGACAGCCAAGAGACCCAGTACTTC

abundance: NA
j_gene: TRBJ1-2
d_gene: NA
v_gene: TRBV7-2
CDR3aa: CASSPRQRITYGYTF
CDR3nt: TGTGCCAGCAGCCCACGACAGAGGATAACCTATGGCTACACCTTC

abundance: NA
j_gene: TRBJ2-2
d_gene: NA
v_gene: TRBV2
CDR3aa: CASRRGAGELFF
CDR3nt: TGTGCCAGCAGGAGAGGGGCCGGGGAGCTGTTTTTT

abundance: NA
j_gene: TRBJ2-3
d_gene: NA
v_gene: TRBV5-1
CDR3aa: CASSLDPPTDTQYF
CDR3nt: TGCGCCAGCAGCTTGGATCCACCCACAGATACGCAGTATTTT

abundance: NA
j_gene: TRBJ1-5
d_gene: NA
v_gene: TRBV7-2
CDR3aa: CASSFSGGTAKPQHF
CDR3nt: TGTGCCAGCAGCTTTTCGGGTGGAACCGCGAAGCCCCAGCATTTT

abundance: NA
j_gene: TRBJ2-2
d_gene: NA
v_gene: TRBV4-1
CDR3aa: CASSRGQNTGELFF
CDR3nt: TGCGCCAGCAGCCGCGGACAAAACACCGGGGAGCTGTTTTTT

abundance: NA
j_gene: TRBJ1-6
d_gene: TRBD1
v_gene: TRBV6-4
CDR3aa: CASSGTGGSPLHF
CDR3nt: TGTGCCAGCAGCGGGACAGGGGGTTCACCCCTCCACTTT

abundance: NA
j_gene: TRBJ2-3
d_gene: NA
v_gene: TRBV19
CDR3aa: CASSSRAHAGDTQYF
CDR3nt: TGTGCCAGTAGTTCCCGAGCCCACGCGGGGGATACGCAGTATTTT

abundance: NA
j_gene: TRBJ1-2
d_gene: TRBD1
v_gene: TRBV27
CDR3aa: CASSFGTGHYGYTF
CDR3nt: TGTGCCAGCAGTTTTGGGACAGGGCACTATGGCTACACCTTC

abundance: NA
j_gene: TRBJ1-5
d_gene: NA
v_gene: TRBV28
CDR3aa: CASSFWTAGNQPQHF
CDR3nt: TGTGCCAGCAGTTTCTGGACAGCAGGAAATCAGCCCCAGCATTTT

abundance: NA
j_gene: TRBJ2-7
d_gene: TRBD1
v_gene: TRBV7-8
CDR3aa: CASRSRTGGTYEQYF
CDR3nt: TGTGCCAGCAGGTCTAGGACAGGGGGAACCTACGAGCAGTACTTC

abundance: once
j_gene: TRBJ2-1
d_gene: TRBD2
v_gene: TRBV2
CDR3aa: CASSVSGGSYNEQFF
CDR3nt: TGTGCCAGCAGTGTTAGCGGGGGCTCCTACAATGAGCAGTTCTTC

abundance: NA
j_gene: TRBJ2-2
d_gene: NA
v_gene: TRBV7-2
CDR3aa: CASSSTSNTGELFF
CDR3nt: TGTGCCAGCAGCTCGACATCGAACACCGGGGAGCTGTTTTTT

abundance: NA
j_gene: TRBJ1-2
d_gene: NA
v_gene: TRBV5-1
CDR3aa: CASSSIDGLGGYTF
CDR3nt: TGCGCCAGCAGCTCTATCGACGGCCTCGGAGGCTACACCTTC

abundance: NA
j_gene: TRBJ1-2
d_gene: NA
v_gene: TRBV6-1
CDR3aa: CASRHRVNNYGYTF
CDR3nt: TGTGCCAGCAGACACAGGGTGAATAACTATGGCTACACCTTC

abundance: NA
j_gene: TRBJ1-2
d_gene: NA
v_gene: TRBV5-1
CDR3aa: CASSPVTVYGYTF
CDR3nt: TGCGCCAGCAGCCCCGTGACAGTATATGGCTACACCTTC

abundance: NA
j_gene: TRBJ1-6
d_gene: NA
v_gene: TRBV19
CDR3aa: CASQAYGSPLHF
CDR3nt: TGTGCCAGTCAAGCCTATGGGTCACCCCTCCACTTT

abundance: few
j_gene: TRBJ2-7
d_gene: NA
v_gene: TRBV6-1
CDR3aa: CASSEMIAPSYEQYF
CDR3nt: TGTGCCAGCAGTGAAATGATTGCCCCTTCCTACGAGCAGTACTTC

abundance: once
j_gene: TRBJ1-3
d_gene: NA
v_gene: TRBV2
CDR3aa: CASSENPLFGNTIYF
CDR3nt: TGTGCCAGCAGTGAAAACCCCTTATTTGGAAACACCATATATTTT

abundance: once
j_gene: TRBJ1-1
d_gene: TRBD1
v_gene: TRBV7-2
CDR3aa: CASSEQGARGTEAFF
CDR3nt: TGTGCCAGCAGCGAGCAGGGGGCGCGGGGCACTGAAGCTTTCTTT

abundance: NA
j_gene: TRBJ2-2
d_gene: NA
v_gene: TRBV19
CDR3aa: CASSPQGLGELFF
CDR3nt: TGTGCCAGTAGTCCACAGGGTCTCGGGGAGCTGTTTTTT